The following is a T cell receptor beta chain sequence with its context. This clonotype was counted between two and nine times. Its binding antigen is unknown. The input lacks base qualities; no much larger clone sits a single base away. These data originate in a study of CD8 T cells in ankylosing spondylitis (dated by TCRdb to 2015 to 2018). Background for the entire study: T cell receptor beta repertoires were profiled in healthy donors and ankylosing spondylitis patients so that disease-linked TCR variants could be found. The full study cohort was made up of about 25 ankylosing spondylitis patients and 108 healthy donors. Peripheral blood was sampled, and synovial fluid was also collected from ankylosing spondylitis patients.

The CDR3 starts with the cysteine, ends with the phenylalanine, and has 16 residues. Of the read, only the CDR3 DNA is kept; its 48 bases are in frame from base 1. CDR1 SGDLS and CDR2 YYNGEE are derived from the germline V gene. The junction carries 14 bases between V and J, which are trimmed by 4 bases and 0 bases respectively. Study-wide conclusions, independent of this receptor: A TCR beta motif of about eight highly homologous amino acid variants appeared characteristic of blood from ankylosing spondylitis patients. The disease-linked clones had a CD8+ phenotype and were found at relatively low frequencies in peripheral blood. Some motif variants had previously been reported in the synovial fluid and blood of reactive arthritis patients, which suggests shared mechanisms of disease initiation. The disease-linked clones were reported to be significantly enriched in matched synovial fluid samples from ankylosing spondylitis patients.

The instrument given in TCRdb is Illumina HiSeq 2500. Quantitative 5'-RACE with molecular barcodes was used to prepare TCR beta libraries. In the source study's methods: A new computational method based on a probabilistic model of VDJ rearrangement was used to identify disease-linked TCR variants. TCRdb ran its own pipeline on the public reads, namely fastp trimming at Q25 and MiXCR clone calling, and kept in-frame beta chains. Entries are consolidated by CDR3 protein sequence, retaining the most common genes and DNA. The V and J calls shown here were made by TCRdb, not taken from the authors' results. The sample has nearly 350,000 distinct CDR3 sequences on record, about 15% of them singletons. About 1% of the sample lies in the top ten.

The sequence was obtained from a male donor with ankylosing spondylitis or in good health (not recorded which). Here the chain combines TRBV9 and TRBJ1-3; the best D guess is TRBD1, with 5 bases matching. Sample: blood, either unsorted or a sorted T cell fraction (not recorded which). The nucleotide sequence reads TGTGCCAGCAGCCCACCAGGGCTCCCCTCTGGAAACACCATATATTTT. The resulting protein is CASSPPGLPSGNTIYF.